This T cell receptor beta chain emerged from a study of shared clonotypes between healthy human individuals. Overall study context: A couple of female and a few male donors aged 18 to 49 were enrolled. Findings and limits, study-wide: Clonotypes that were shared across a handful of donors made up roughly 5% of naive CD4 clonotypes.

Of note for this clone: Its target is not known.

In the authors' workflow: Filtering of immunoSEQ junctional sequences could not match full-length read filtering. Profiled with immunoSEQ multiplex PCR; TCRdb holds only in-frame clones, not every one. The V and J calls and clone size are taken from that table; D and trimming were inferred from the DNA. The table lists roughly 2 million clones, 90% to 96% of them singletons, with roughly 0.13% in the top ten. CDR1 and CDR2 (germline): MNHEY, SVGAGI. CDR3 length equals 15 residues. Trimming cost V 6 bases and J 3 bases; bases outside gene matches: 9. The source material was naive CD4+ T cells sorted from blood. Described subset: CD45RA+ positively selected. The source of this sequence is a man aged 18-30 years in good health. The chain carries TRBV6-5 and TRBJ2-7, with 9 bases that match TRBD2. CDR3: CASRPLAGSYYEQYF. CDR3 sequence (DNA): TGTGCCAGCAGGCCGCTAGCGGGATCATACTACGAGCAGTACTTC.